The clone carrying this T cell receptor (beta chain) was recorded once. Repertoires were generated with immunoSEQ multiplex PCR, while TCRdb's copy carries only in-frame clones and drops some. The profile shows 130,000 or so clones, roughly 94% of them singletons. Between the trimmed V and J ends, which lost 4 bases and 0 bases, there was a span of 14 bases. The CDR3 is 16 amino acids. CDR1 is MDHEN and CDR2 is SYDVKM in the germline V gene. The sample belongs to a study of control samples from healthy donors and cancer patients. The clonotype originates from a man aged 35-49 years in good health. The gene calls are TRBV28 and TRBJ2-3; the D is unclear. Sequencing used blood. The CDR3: CASSWSYKSSTDTQYF. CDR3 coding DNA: TGTGCCAGCAGTTGGAGTTACAAGTCTAGCACAGATACGCAGTATTTT. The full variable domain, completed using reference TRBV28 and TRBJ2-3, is DVKVTQSSRYLVKRTGEKVFLECVQDMDHENMFWYRQDPGLGLRLIYFSYDVKMKEKGDIPEGYSVSREKKERFSLILESASTNQTSMYLCASSWSYKSSTDTQYFGPGTRLTVL.